This T cell receptor beta chain emerged from a study of neurological immune-mediated disorders (dated by TCRdb to between 2019 and 2020). Some background on the complete study: Among the roughly 34 multiple sclerosis patients, relapsing-remitting MS was present in approximately 31 and secondary progressive MS was present in 3. Peripheral blood TCR-beta repertoires from HTLV-I-associated myelopathy (HAM/TSP) patients, multiple sclerosis patients and healthy controls were compared by UMI-based sequencing. The roughly 110 TCR-beta libraries included longitudinal samples, technical triplicates and paired sorted CD4+ and CD8+ T-cell subsets alongside PBMC samples. The cohort was made up of about 65 subjects, consisting of some 15 HAM/TSP patients, some 35 multiple sclerosis patients and 20 healthy controls. The investigation overall reported the following: Phylogenetic analysis grouped repertoires from 18 of 34 MS patients into a cluster of related CDR3 sequences, suggesting a possible repertoire-level signature. TCR clonal expansion was greatest in HAM/TSP patients and smallest in MS patients, who ranked below even healthy controls. No clinical or MRI features were associated with the MS cluster, and the authors said that larger cohorts are needed. No identical CDR3 amino acid sequences were found to be shared among expanded clones across subjects, suggesting that TCR-beta repertoires were private in all groups.

cDNA was synthesized by template-switch 5'RACE using a primer with a 10-nucleotide random unique molecular identifier that tagged each TCR transcript. Each sequencing run produced over 200 million TCR-beta sequences covering 15-18 subjects. Total RNA was extracted with the RNeasy kit. Using the KAPA Real-time Library Amplification kit, TCR-beta VDJ regions were amplified with primers for the TCR constant region and the 5'RACE anchor. Sample indexes and Illumina adaptors were added in a first PCR, and a second PCR then increased library yield. After Ampure bead purification, the roughly 650 bp TCR product was size-selected on a 2% E-gel SizeSelection system. Before pooling, libraries had their quality checked on a Bioanalyzer, their concentration measured with Qubit, and their quantity determined with the Kapa Library Quantification kit. An Illumina HiSeq 2500 sequenced the libraries paired-end 2 x 150 bp. To increase sequence diversity, roughly 25-31% phiX was spiked into each library pool. The authors' analysis ran thus. Quality-filtered reads were processed with the UMI-based MiGEC pipeline, and over 75% of raw TCR sequences were removed by the MiGEC pipeline during error correction. VDJ genes were aligned to IMGT germline references, and each clonotype was defined by a unique CDR3 amino acid sequence together with V-J genes. Clonal expansion, Shannon diversity and CDR3 relatedness were evaluated with VDJtools (CalcPairwiseDistances, ClusterSamples), while phylogenetic trees were built in CLCbio workbench. Clones with at least 8 unique UMIs were defined as expanded, with this threshold being based on coefficient-of-variation modelling across technical triplicates. TCRdb redid the processing of the public reads, applying fastp at Q25 and MiXCR, and retained in-frame beta chains. Entries are consolidated by CDR3 protein sequence, retaining the most common genes and DNA. The V and J calls were determined by TCRdb, not by the authors. The sample profile shows more than 20,000 distinct CDR3 sequences; almost 2.5% of them were found once. Of the sample, 2% to 2.5% falls within the top ten clones.

This clonotype was seen ten or more times. Its specific antigen is unknown. Base qualities were left out, and no much larger clone turns up one base away. For the unsorted PBMC libraries, 2 million PBMCs were stored in RNAlater at -80 degrees C until RNA extraction and were used to generate the libraries. Multiple sclerosis patients were enrolled in a US clinical protocol under which disease progression was evaluated by magnetic resonance imaging. PBMCs were separated from peripheral blood using Ficoll-Hypaque density gradient centrifugation and then cryopreserved in liquid nitrogen. The receptor was isolated from a woman in her fifties or sixties with multiple sclerosis. The source material was PBMCs.

The CDR3 has the sequence CASSVDRGHTGELFF. The bases are TGCGCCAGCAGCGTGGACAGGGGGCACACCGGGGAGCTGTTTTTT. Here the chain combines TRBV5-1 and TRBJ2-2, with 11 bases aligning to TRBD1. The CDR3 runs 15 amino acids, cysteine and phenylalanine included. Only the CDR3 DNA is retained, 45 bases long and in frame from the first base. The germline V gene sets CDR1 to SGHRS and CDR2 to YFSETQ. Unmatched junction bases come to 2, with V trimmed by 4 bases and J by 3 bases.